This TCR beta chain is from a study of cytomegalovirus exposure and HLA in healthy donors. CDR3 length: 13 residues. Trimming cost V 8 bases and J 7 bases, with 17 bases left between them. CDR1 MNHEY and CDR2 SVGAGI come from the germline V gene. Concerning this clone: The antigen is not known.

Regarding the study as a whole: Researchers catalogued around 150 TCR beta chains as cytomegalovirus-associated.

The PCR made use of 60 Vbeta and 13 Jbeta primers. Profiling relied on immunoSEQ multiplex PCR, and the TCRdb table lists in-frame clones only, not all of them. The table records roughly 110,000 clones, around 80% of them present only once. Sequencing was done on a sample of PBMCs. The rearrangement uses TRBV6-5 and TRBJ1-2; D not certain. This TCR came from a man aged 30 to 45 in good health and CMV-seropositive. In DNA form, the CDR3 reads TGTGCCAGCGCCCCGACACGTACCGTTGGCTACACCTTC. It translates to CASAPTRTVGYTF.